The T cell receptor (beta chain) described here comes from a study of T cell responses to AZD1222 COVID-19 vaccine (dated by TCRdb to the early 2020s). Notes on the research overall: Because spike-specific TCR depth and breadth did not differ between the two schedules, AZD1222 recipients who got a second dose at roughly 4 weeks were pooled with those who got a second dose at roughly 12 weeks. TCR sequencing was performed for roughly 250 trial participants, of whom some 200 were given two doses of AZD1222 and approximately 25 were given two doses of MenACWY control vaccine. Trial participants were enrolled into age subgroups of 18-55, 56-69 and 70-plus years, which contained around 140, 26 and 57 TCR-sequenced participants, respectively. Beyond this particular receptor, the publication reports: No day 14 peak-response samples were available, so repertoires were characterized only after the peak T cell response. Conclusions about previously exposed vaccinees are limited, since just a handful of AZD1222 recipients were seropositive for SARS-CoV-2 at baseline. The vaccine-associated CD4 TCRs covered the entire spike protein, and the dominant responses fell in regions 160-218 and 743-854. Spike-specific TCR breadth and depth rose significantly after two AZD1222 doses compared with day 0 and with MenACWY recipients. Reportedly, almost half of the unique spike-specific TCRs recognized epitopes lying outside the regions that are mutated in the B.1.351 and B.1.1.7 variants. Participants were mostly white British, with more females than males. The authors suggested clonal diversity may have been underestimated. In the small 56-69-year group, the increase in depth fell short of significance, most likely because of low power.

Concerning this clone: The specificity of this receptor is unknown. Base qualities are not provided; no much larger clone lies one nucleotide away.

The time point tag for this specimen amounts to: baseline before first vaccination. Vaccinee samples were obtained from the UK trials COV001 and COV002, which included a single-blind randomized controlled phase 2/3 trial of AZD1222 (ChAdOx1 nCoV-19) in healthy adults. Trial participant PBMC samples were collected at day 0 and day 28 after the second dose for TCRbeta chain sequencing. The CDR3 regions of human TCRbeta chains were analyzed by immunosequencing. In the paper's pipeline: Repertoire TCRs were matched against a reference library of SARS-CoV-2-specific TCRs generated with the MIRA antigen-specificity platform. Breadth meant the fraction of unique TCRs that were SARS-CoV-2-associated, whereas depth meant the fraction of total T cells that were SARS-CoV-2-associated. Using the MIRA data, each spike-specific TCR was mapped to the spike region that the TCR reacts to and placed in a CD4 or CD8 class. Log10-transformed breadth and depth values were compared by one-way ANOVA with Sidak's multiple comparisons tests. This immuneACCESS table, as held by TCRdb, lists in-frame sequences with V and J called but not all clones. Of the missing ones, under half trace to an unresolved V gene in checked studies; the others have no known cause. The V and J calls and the clone size are those of that table, but D and trimming were determined from the DNA. The sample profile shows about 200,000 clones; roughly 92% of them were found once. Clones ranked in the top ten supply approximately 1.3% of the sample.

From the cysteine through the phenylalanine, the CDR3 covers 14 amino acids. CDR3 DNA only is kept here, 42 bases in frame from base 1. Per the germline V gene, KGHSH is the CDR1 and LQKENI is the CDR2. Trimmed from V: 6 bases; trimmed from J: 6 bases; junction bases lacking a gene match: 6. Rearrangement joined TRBV18 to TRBJ2-1; 9 of the junction bases match TRBD1. This TCR was recovered from an adult in good health. The sample was peripheral blood, taken on day 0 of AZD1222 vaccination. CDR3 protein: CASSRDREGNEQFF. The DNA reads TGTGCCAGCTCCCGGGACAGGGAAGGCAATGAGCAGTTCTTC.